This T cell receptor (beta chain) was sequenced during a study of blood T cell repertoires in COVID-19. Sequencing was performed with immunoSEQ multiplex PCR; in TCRdb, only in-frame clones are kept and a portion is missing. Here the sample spans more than 150,000 clones, nearly 80% being singletons. Germline CDR1 reads MNHEY; CDR2 reads SMNVEV (reference sequence). The V and J ends lost 7 bases and 4 bases, in that order; junction bases with no gene match: 14. The CDR3 contains 19 residues. This clone occurred many times. The source of this sequence is a man between 60 and 75 years old who had been exposed to COVID-19. Source material: PBMCs or T cells enriched from blood (not recorded which). The chain recombines TRBV27 with TRBJ2-1; 15 positions match TRBD2. Here the CDR3 DNA reads TGTGCCAGCACTACCTTAGGACTAGCGGGAGGGCCGGGATACAATGAGCAGTTCTTC. Its translation is CASTTLGLAGGPGYNEQFF.